What follows describes a single T cell receptor beta chain. This specimen belongs to a study of blood T cell repertoires in COVID-19. Study overall: Sites in the United States, Italy and Spain provided acute and convalescent COVID-19 samples. T cells, B-cell-depleted T cells, or PBMCs supplied cDNA or gDNA.

Clinical history as reported by participants underpinned cohort assignment. A COVID-19 case had been met by exposed participants during the 2 weeks before study entry. Only in-frame clones appear in the TCRdb table, and some are missing; sequencing was by immunoSEQ multiplex PCR. The profile shows a few hundred thousand clones, around 90% of them singletons. The sample was PBMCs or T cells enriched from blood (not recorded which). The receptor comes from a man between 25 and 39 years old who had been exposed to COVID-19.

Here the CDR3 reads CASSLTDRSYEQYF. In DNA form, the CDR3 reads TGTGCCAGCAGCTTAACGGACAGATCCTACGAGCAGTACTTC. V usage is TRBV7-3 and J usage is TRBJ2-7; D is possibly TRBD1 (6 bases). CDR1 and CDR2 (germline): SGHTA, FQGTGA. The CDR3 has 14 amino acids. V dropped 0 bases and J dropped 1 base, with 7 bases sitting between them.